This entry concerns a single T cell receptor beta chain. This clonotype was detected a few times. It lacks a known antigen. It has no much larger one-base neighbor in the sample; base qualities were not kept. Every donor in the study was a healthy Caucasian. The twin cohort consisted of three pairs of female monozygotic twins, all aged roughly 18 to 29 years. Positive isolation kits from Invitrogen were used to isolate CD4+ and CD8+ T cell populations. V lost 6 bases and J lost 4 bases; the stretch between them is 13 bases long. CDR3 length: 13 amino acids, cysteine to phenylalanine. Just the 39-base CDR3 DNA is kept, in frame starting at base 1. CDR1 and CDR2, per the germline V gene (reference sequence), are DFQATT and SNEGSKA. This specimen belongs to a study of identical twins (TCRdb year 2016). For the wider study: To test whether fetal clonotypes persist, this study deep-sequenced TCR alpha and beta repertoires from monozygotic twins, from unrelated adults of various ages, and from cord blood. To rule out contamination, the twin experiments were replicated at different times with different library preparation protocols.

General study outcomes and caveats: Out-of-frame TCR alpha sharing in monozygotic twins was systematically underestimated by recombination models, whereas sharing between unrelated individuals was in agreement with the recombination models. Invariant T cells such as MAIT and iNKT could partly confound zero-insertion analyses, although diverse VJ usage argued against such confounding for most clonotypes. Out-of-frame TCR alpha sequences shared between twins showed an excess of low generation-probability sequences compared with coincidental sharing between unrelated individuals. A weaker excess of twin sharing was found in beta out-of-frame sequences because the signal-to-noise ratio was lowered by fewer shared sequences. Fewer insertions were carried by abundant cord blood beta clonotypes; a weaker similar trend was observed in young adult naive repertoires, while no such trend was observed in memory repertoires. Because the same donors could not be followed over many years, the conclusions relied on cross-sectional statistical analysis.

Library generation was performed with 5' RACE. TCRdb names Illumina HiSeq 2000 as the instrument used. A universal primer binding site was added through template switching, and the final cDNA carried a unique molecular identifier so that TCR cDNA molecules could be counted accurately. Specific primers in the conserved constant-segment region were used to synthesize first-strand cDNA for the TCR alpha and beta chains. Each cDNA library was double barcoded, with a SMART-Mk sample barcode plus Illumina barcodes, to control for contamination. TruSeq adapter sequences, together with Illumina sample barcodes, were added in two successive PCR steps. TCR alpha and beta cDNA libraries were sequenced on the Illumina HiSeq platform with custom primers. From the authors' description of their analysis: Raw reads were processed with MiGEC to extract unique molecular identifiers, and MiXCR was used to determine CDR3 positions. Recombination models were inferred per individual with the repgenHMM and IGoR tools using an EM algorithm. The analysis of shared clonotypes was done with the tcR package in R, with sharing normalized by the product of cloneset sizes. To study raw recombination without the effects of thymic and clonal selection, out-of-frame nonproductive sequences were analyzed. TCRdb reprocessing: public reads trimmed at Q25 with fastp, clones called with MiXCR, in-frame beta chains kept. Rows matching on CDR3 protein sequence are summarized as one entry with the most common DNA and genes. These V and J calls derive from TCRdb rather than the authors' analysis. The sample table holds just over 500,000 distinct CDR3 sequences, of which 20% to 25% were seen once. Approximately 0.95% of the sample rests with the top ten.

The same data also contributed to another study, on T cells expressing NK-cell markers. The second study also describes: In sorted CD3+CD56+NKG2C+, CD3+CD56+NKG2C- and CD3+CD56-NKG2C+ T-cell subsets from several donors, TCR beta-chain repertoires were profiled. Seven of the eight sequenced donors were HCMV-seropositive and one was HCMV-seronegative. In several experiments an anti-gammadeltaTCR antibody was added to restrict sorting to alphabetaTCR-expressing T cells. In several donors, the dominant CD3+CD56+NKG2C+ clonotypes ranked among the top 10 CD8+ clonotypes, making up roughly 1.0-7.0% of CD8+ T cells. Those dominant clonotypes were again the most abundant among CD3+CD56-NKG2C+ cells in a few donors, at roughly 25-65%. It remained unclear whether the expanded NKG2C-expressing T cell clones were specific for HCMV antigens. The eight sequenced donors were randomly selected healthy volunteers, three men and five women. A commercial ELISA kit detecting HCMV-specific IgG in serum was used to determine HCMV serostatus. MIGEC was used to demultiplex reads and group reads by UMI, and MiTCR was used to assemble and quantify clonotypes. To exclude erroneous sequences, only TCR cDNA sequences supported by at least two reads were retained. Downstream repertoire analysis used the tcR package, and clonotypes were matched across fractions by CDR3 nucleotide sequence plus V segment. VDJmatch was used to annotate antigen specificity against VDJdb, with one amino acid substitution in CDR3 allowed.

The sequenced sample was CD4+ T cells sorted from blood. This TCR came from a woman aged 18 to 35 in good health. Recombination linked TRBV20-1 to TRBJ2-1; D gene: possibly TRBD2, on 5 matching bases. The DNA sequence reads TGCAGTGCCAACATGCCGGGGTACAATGAGCAGTTCTTC. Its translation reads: CSANMPGYNEQFF.